Reported below is one T cell receptor beta chain. The data were obtained in a study of T cell responses to AZD1222 COVID-19 vaccine. Measured with immunoSEQ multiplex PCR; TCRdb has only the in-frame clones, and not every one. The data show around 71,000 clones, with about 80% seen just once and about 14% held by the top ten. V shed 0 bases and J shed 5 bases, with 17 bases lying between them. This CDR3 is 17 amino acids long. The V gene's germline CDR1 is SGHRS and CDR2 YFSETQ. The sample here was peripheral blood, taken 28 days after the second AZD1222 dose. The sequence derives from an adult who received the AZD1222 COVID-19 vaccine. This chain joins TRBV5-1 and TRBJ2-2; D may be TRBD2 (6 bases). In DNA, the CDR3 is TGCGCCAGCAGCTTGGGGCCGACTGGGACTGGGACCGGGGAGCTGTTTTTT. Translating it yields CASSLGPTGTGTGELFF.